Described below is a single TCR beta chain sequence and its context. Original analysis: The assay estimated nucleated cells by amplifying reference gene primers. TCRdb's table, derived via immunoSEQ multiplex PCR, lists solely in-frame clones and lacks some. V, J and clone size are taken as reported in that table, and D and trimming were inferred from the DNA itself. The table lists under 250,000 clones, 80% to 90% of them singletons. This entry belongs to a study of blood T cell repertoires in COVID-19. For the study at large: There were acute and convalescent COVID-19 samples, and they came from the United States, Italy and Spain. PBMCs, B-cell-depleted T cells, or T cells were the source of the cDNA or gDNA that made up the material.

Germline V lookup: CDR1 LNHDA, CDR2 SQIVND (reference sequence). The CDR3 totals 16 residues. J lost 4 bases, V lost 4 bases, and 9 bases had no gene match. The specimen sequenced was peripheral blood. The receptor's source is a man in his fifties who had recovered from COVID-19. This chain links TRBV19 with TRBJ1-5; 8 bases fit TRBD1. CDR3 nucleotides: TGTGCCAGTAGTACCAACCGGGACAGGAGTAATCAGCCCCAGCATTTT. This gives the protein CASSTNRDRSNQPQHF.